The 7 T cell receptor beta chains presented below share a single source sample, sequenced in a study of read filtering for tumor transcriptome and immune sequencing. This library used approximately 0.4 ug RNA and molecular barcoded adaptors spanning alpha/delta and beta/gamma chains. TCRdb passed the reads through MiXCR, listing each CDR3 protein once. The table shows 60,000 or so distinct CDR3 sequences, with about 19% occurring only once. Sequenced: a population of CD138-negative cells sorted from bone marrow. Receptor source: a donor older than 35 with multiple myeloma.

This clonotype is a singleton in its sample. This likely reflects a read error, since a far larger clone is one base away. This chain connects TRBV10-3 to TRBJ2-1; no clear D. The CDR3 consists of 17 residues. Germline CDR1 is ENHRY and CDR2 is SYGVKD. V lost 3 bases and J lost 7, with 22 bases in between. CDR3 in amino acids: CAISERFMHNTFNEQFF. The CDR3 DNA is TGTGCCATCAGTGAAAGATTTATGCACAATACCTTTAATGAGCAGTTCTTC.

This clonotype was found many times. The chain recombines TRBV20-1 with TRBJ1-4, with D possibly being TRBD1 (5 bases). Germline CDR1 reads DFQATT; CDR2 reads SNEGSKA (reference sequence). Trimming took off 4 bases at V and 8 bases at J, with 14 bases between the two ends. This CDR3 has 13 amino acids. The CDR3 region is CSANDGTPEKLFF. The CDR3 DNA sequence: TGCAGTGCTAATGACGGGACTCCGGAAAAACTGTTTTTT.

As regards this clonotype: Possible read error: a much larger clone is one base away. V is TRBV30 and J is TRBJ2-3; perhaps D is TRBD1 or TRBD2 (6 bases each). The germline gives CDR1 GTSNPN, CDR2 SVGIG (reference sequence). Trimming removed 4 bases from V and 2 bases from J, with 16 bases in between. The CDR3 is made up of 15 amino acids. The CDR3 here is CAWNRVGGPTDTQYF. CDR3 sequence (DNA): TGTGCCTGGAATAGGGTGGGGGGCCCCACAGATACGCAGTATTTT.

This clonotype is categorized as medium-sized. This chain links TRBV19 with TRBJ2-1; D is unclear. The CDR3 covers 16 residues. Per germline, CDR1 LNHDA and CDR2 SQIVND (reference sequence). Trimming pared 5 bases from V and 3 bases from J, leaving 17 bases between. CDR3 DNA sequence: TGTGCCAGTAGTTTCTCCCAAGGTGTAGGCTACAATGAGCAGTTCTTC. Translated: CASSFSQGVGYNEQFF.

Worth noting for this clonotype: This clone may be a read error of a much larger clone one base away. The J gene is TRBJ2-1, the V gene TRBV20-1; 9 positions match TRBD2. Germline lookup yields CDR1 DFQATT and CDR2 SNEGSKA (reference sequence). The J segment lost 13 bases and the V segment lost 2 bases, leaving 18 bases of the junction unmatched. The CDR3 is made up of 16 amino acids. As DNA, the CDR3 is TGCAGTGCTAGAACTACAGGCGCGGGGGGGCTGGAGACCCAGTTCTTC. This codes for CSARTTGAGGLETQFF.

This clonotype came up many times. The CDR3 reads CASSFLLGASQETQYF. CDR3 nucleotides: TGCGCCAGCAGCTTTTTATTAGGGGCAAGTCAAGAGACCCAGTACTTC. This chain connects TRBV5-1 to TRBJ2-5, with D possibly matching TRBD1 (5 bases). CDR3 size: 16 residues. V was pared by 2 bases and J by 2 bases, with 16 bases between. Germline assignment: CDR1 SGHRS and CDR2 YFSETQ.

This clonotype was recorded at least ten times. J is TRBJ2-2 and V is TRBV4-1, with D possibly TRBD1 on 6 matching bases. CDR1 and CDR2 from the germline V gene are MGHRA and YSYEKL. Between the trimmed V and J ends, which lost 4 bases and 0 bases, there was a span of 9 bases. This CDR3 spans 15 amino acids. CDR3 in DNA: TGCGCCAGCAGCCGGGGACACCCGAACACCGGGGAGCTGTTTTTT. This gives the protein CASSRGHPNTGELFF.